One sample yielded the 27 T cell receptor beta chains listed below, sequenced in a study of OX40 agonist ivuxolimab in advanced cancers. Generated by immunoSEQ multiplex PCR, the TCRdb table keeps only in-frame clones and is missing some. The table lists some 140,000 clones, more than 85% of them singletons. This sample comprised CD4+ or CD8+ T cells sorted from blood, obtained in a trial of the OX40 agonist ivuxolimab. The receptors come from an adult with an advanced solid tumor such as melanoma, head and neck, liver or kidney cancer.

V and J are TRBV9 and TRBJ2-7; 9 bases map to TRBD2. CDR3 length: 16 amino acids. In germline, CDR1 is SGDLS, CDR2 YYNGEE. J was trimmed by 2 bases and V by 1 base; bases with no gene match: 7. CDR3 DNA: TGTGCCAGCAGCGTATTGGCTAGCGGGGCCCCCTACGAGCAGTACTTC. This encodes CASSVLASGAPYEQYF.

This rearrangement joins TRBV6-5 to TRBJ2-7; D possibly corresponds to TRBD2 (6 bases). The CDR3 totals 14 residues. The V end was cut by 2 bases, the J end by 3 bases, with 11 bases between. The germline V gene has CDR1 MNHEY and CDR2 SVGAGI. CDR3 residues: CASSYRDGGYEQYF. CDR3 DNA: TGTGCCAGCAGTTACCGAGACGGGGGCTACGAGCAGTACTTC.

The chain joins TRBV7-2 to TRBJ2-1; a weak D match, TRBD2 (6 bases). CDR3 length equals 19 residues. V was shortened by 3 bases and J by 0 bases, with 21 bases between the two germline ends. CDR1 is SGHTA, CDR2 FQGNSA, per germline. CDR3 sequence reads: CASSFPGLPDKSSYNEQFF. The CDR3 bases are TGTGCCAGCAGCTTCCCGGGACTCCCTGATAAAAGCTCCTACAATGAGCAGTTCTTC.

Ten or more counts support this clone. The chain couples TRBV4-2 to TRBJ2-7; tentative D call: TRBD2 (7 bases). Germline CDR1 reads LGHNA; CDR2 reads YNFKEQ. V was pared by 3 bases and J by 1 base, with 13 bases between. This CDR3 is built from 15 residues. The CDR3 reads CASSQGGQGSYEQYF. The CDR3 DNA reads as TGTGCCAGCAGCCAGGGGGGGCAAGGATCCTACGAGCAGTACTTC.

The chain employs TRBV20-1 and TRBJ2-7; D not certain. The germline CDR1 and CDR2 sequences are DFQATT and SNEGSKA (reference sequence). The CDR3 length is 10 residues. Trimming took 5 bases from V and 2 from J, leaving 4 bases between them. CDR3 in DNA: TGCAGTGCTGGTCCCTACGAGCAGTACTTC. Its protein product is CSAGPYEQYF.

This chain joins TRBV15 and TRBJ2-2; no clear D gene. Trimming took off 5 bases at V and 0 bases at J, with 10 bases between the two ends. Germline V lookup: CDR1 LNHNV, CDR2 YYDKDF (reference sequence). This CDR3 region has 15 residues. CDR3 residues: CATSHGMANTGELFF. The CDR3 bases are TGTGCCACCAGCCATGGCATGGCGAACACCGGGGAGCTGTTTTTT.

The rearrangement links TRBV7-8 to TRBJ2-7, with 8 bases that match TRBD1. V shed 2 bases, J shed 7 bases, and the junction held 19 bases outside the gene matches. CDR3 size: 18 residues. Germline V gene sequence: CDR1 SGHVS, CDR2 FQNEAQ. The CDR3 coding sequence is TGTGCCAGCAGCTTACGAAGCAGACAGGGGCCAGCAATGGGGGAGCAGTACTTC. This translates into CASSLRSRQGPAMGEQYF.

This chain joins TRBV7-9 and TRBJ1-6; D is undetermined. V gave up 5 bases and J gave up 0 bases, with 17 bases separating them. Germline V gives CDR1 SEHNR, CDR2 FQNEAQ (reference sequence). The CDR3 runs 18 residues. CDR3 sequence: CASSPVGGLFSYNSPLHF. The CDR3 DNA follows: TGTGCCAGCAGCCCTGTCGGAGGACTCTTCTCCTATAATTCACCCCTCCACTTT.

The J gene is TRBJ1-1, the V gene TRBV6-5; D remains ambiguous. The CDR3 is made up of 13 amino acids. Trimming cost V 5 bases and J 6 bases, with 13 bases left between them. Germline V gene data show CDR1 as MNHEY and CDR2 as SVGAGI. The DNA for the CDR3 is TGTGCCAGCAGTCACCCGAGGGCCCCTGAAGCTTTCTTT. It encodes CASSHPRAPEAFF.

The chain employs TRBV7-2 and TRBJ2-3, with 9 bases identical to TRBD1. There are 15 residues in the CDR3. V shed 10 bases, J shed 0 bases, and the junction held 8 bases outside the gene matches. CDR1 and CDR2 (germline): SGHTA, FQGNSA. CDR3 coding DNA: TGTGCCACCCACAGGGGGCCTTCTAGCACAGATACGCAGTATTTT. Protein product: CATHRGPSSTDTQYF.

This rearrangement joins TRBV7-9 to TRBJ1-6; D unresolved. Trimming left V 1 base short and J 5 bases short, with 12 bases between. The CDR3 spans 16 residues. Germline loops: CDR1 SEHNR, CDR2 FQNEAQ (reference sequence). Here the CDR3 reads CASSLVWGVNNSPLHF. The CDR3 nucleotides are TGTGCCAGCAGCTTAGTTTGGGGAGTCAATAATTCACCCCTCCACTTT.

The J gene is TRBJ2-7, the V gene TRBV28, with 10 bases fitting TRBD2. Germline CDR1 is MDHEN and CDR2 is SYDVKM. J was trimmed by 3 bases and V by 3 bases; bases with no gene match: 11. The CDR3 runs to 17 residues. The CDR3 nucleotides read TGTGCCAGCAGTTTGGCACTAGCGGGGCCCCGGCGCTACGAGCAGTACTTC. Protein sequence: CASSLALAGPRRYEQYF.

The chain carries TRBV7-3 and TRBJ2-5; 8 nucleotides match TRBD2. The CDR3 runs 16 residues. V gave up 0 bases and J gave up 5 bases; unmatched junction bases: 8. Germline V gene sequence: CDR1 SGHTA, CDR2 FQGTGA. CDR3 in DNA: TGTGCCAGCAGCTTAACCCTAGGACTAGCTGGGGAGACCCAGTACTTC. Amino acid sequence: CASSLTLGLAGETQYF.

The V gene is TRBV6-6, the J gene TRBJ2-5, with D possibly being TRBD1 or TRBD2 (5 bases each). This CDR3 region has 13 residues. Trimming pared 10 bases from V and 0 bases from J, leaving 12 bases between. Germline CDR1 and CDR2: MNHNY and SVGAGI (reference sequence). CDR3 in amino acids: CATSGPNQETQYF. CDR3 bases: TGTGCCACTTCGGGGCCAAACCAAGAGACCCAGTACTTC.

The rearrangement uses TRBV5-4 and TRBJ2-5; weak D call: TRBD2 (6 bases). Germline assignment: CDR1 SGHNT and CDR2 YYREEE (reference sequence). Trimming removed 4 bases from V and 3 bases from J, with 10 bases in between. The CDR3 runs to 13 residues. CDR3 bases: TGTGCCAGCAGCGGCGGGAACGAAGAGACCCAGTACTTC. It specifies CASSGGNEETQYF. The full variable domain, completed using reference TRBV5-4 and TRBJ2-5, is ETGVTQSPTHLIKTRGQQVTLRCSSQSGHNTVSWYQQALGQGPQFIFQYYREEENGRGNFPPRFSGLQFPNYSSELNVNALELDDSALYLCASSGGNEETQYFGPGTRLLVL.

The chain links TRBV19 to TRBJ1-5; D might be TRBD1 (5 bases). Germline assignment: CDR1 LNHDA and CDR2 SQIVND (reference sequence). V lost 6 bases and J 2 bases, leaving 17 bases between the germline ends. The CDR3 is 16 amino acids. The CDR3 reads CASSRGRGDGNQPQHF. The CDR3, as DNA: TGTGCCAGTAGCCGGGGTAGGGGTGATGGCAATCAGCCCCAGCATTTT.

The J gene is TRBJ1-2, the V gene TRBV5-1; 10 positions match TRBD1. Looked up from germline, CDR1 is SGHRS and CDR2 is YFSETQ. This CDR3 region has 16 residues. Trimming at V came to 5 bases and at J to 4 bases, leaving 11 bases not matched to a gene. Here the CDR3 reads CASRSGTGEGVYGYTF. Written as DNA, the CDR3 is TGCGCCAGCAGGTCCGGGACAGGGGAAGGAGTCTATGGCTACACCTTC. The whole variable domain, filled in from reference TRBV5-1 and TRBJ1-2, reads KAGVTQTPRYLIKTRGQQVTLSCSPISGHRSVSWYQQTPGQGLQFLFEYFSETQRNKGNFPGRFSGRQFSNSRSEMNVSTLELGDSALYLCASRSGTGEGVYGYTFGSGTRLTVV.

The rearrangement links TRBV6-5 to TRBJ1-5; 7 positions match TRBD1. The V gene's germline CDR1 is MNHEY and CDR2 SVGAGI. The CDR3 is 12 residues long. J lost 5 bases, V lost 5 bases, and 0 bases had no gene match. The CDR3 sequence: CASSTGDQPQHF. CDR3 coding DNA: TGTGCCAGCAGTACAGGGGATCAGCCCCAGCATTTT.

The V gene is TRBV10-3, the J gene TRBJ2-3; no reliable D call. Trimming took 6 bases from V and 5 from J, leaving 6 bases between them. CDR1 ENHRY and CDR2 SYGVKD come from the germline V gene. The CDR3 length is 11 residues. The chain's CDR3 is CAISPGDTQYF. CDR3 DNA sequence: TGTGCCATCAGCCCAGGAGATACGCAGTATTTT.

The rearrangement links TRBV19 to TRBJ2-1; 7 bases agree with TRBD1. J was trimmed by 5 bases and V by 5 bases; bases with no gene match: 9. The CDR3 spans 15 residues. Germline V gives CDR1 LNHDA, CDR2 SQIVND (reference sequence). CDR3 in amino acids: CASSVDRRYNNEQFF. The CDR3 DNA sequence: TGTGCCAGTAGTGTGGACAGGCGGTACAACAATGAGCAGTTCTTC.

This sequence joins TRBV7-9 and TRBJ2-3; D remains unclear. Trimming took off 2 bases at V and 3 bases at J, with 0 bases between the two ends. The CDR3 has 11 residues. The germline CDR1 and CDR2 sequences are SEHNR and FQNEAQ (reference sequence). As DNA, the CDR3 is TGTGCCAGCAGCTTAACAGATACGCAGTATTTT. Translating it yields CASSLTDTQYF.

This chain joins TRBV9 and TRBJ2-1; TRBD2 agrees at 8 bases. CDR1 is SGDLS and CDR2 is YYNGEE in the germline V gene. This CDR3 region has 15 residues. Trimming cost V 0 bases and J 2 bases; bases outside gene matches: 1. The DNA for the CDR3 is TGTGCCAGCAGCGTAGTCGGGGGGGCCTACAATGAGCAGTTCTTC. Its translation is CASSVVGGAYNEQFF.

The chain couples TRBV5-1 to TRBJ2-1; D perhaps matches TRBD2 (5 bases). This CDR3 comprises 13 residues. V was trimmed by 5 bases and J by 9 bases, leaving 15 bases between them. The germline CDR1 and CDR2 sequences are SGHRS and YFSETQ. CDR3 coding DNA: TGCGCCAGCAGTCCCGGGGTATCGGGTGAGCAGTTCTTC. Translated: CASSPGVSGEQFF.

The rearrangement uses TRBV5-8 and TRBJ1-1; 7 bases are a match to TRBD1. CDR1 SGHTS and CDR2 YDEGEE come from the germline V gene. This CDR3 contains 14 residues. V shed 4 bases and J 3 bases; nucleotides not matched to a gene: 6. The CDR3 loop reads CASSPQGGDTEAFF. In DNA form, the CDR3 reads TGTGCCAGCAGCCCGCAGGGGGGGGACACTGAAGCTTTCTTT.

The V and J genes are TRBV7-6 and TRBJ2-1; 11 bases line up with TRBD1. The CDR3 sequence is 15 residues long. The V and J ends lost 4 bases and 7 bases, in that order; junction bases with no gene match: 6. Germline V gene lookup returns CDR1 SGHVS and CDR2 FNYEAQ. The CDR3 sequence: CASSSMDRGPNEQFF. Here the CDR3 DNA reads TGTGCCAGCAGCTCGATGGACAGGGGGCCTAATGAGCAGTTCTTC.

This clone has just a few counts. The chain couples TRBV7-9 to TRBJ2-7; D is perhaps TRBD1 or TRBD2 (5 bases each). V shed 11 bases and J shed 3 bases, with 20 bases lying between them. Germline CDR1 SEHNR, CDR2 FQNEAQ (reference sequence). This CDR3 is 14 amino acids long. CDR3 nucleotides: TGTGCCGTACCCCGGGACGGGAACAACTACGAGCAGTACTTC. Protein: CAVPRDGNNYEQYF.

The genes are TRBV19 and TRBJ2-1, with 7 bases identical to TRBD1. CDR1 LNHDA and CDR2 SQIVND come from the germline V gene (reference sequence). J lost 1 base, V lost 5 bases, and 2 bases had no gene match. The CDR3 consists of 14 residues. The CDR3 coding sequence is TGTGCCAGTAGTTTGGACAGGTCCTACAATGAGCAGTTCTTC. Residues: CASSLDRSYNEQFF. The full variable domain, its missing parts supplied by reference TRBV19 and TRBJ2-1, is DGGITQSPKYLFRKEGQNVTLSCEQNLNHDAMYWYRQDPGQGLRLIYYSQIVNDFQKGDIAEGYSVSREKKESFPLTVTSAQKNPTAFYLCASSLDRSYNEQFFGPGTRLTVL.